The 10 T cell receptor beta chains presented below share a single source sample, sequenced in a study of blood T cell repertoires in COVID-19. The table came from immunoSEQ multiplex PCR; TCRdb's copy has only in-frame clones and leaves some out. Of around 57,000 clones listed, 82% were seen once; the top ten hold 20% to 25%. The sequencing sample was made of peripheral blood. Receptors originate from a woman aged 55-70 years with acute or convalescent COVID-19.

The genes are TRBV10-3 and TRBJ1-2; D possibly corresponds to TRBD1 (5 bases). The CDR3 consists of 13 residues. The V gene's germline CDR1 is ENHRY and CDR2 SYGVKD. Trimming took off 8 bases at V and 4 bases at J, with 14 bases between the two ends. CDR3 sequence: CAISAGQGYGYTF. The CDR3 coding sequence is TGTGCCATCTCGGCAGGGCAGGGCTATGGCTACACCTTC.

V gene TRBV4-2 combines with J gene TRBJ1-1, with D unclear. CDR1 and CDR2 (germline): LGHNA, YNFKEQ. This CDR3 spans 15 amino acids. V dropped 0 bases and J dropped 2 bases, with 10 bases sitting between them. CDR3 coding DNA: TGTGCCAGCAGCCAAGATCCTACCGTTAACACTGAAGCTTTCTTT. This translates into CASSQDPTVNTEAFF.

The chain recombines TRBV27 with TRBJ1-1, with 7 bases that match TRBD1. Germline lookup yields CDR1 MNHEY and CDR2 SMNVEV (reference sequence). This CDR3 is 15 amino acids long. The J segment lost 1 base and the V segment lost 2 bases, leaving 4 bases of the junction unmatched. The CDR3 protein is CASSLRQGKNTEAFF. In nucleotides, the CDR3 is TGTGCCAGCAGTTTACGACAGGGAAAGAACACTGAAGCTTTCTTT.

V and J are TRBV7-6 and TRBJ2-3, with 13 bases fitting TRBD2. The CDR3 loop spans 15 amino acids. V lost 4 bases and J lost 4; bases outside the gene matches: 2. Germline V gene sequence: CDR1 SGHVS, CDR2 FNYEAQ. The CDR3 coding sequence is TGTGCCAGCAGCTCACTAGCGGGGGGGCCAGATACGCAGTATTTT. Protein: CASSSLAGGPDTQYF.

This chain links TRBV19 with TRBJ1-2; 11 positions match TRBD1. V shed 7 bases, J shed 2 bases, and the junction held 9 bases outside the gene matches. The CDR3 extends over 16 amino acids. Germline V CDR1 and CDR2: LNHDA, SQIVND (reference sequence). CDR3 DNA: TGTGCCAGTATCCCGACCGGGACAGGGGGAAACTATGGCTACACCTTC. As protein: CASIPTGTGGNYGYTF.

This chain uses TRBV19 with TRBJ1-1; no firm D call. Deletions cut 3 bases from V and 4 bases from J, with 12 bases between. CDR3 length: 14 residues. Looked up from germline, CDR1 is LNHDA and CDR2 is SQIVND (reference sequence). Here the CDR3 DNA reads TGTGCCAGTAGTATTGTGGTTGATAGCACTGAAGCTTTCTTT. This translates into CASSIVVDSTEAFF.

As DNA, the CDR3 is TGTGCCAGCAGTTCCCAGTGGGGGTCAAGCGGGGAAGCTTTCTTT. It is translated as CASSSQWGSSGEAFF. The chain uses TRBV7-8 and TRBJ1-1; possible D gene TRBD1, 5 bases. With 6 bases removed from V and 8 bases from J, the gap between germline ends came to 22 bases. The CDR3 spans 15 residues. The germline V gene has CDR1 SGHVS and CDR2 FQNEAQ. Full variable domain (remainder filled in from reference TRBV7-8 and TRBJ1-1): GAGVSQSPRYKVAKRGQDVALRCDPISGHVSLFWYQQALGQGPEFLTYFQNEAQLDKSGLPSDRFFAERPEGSVSTLKIQRTQQEDSAVYLCASSSQWGSSGEAFFGQGTRLTVV.

This chain connects TRBV25-1 to TRBJ1-6; D remains ambiguous. Between the trimmed V and J ends, which lost 6 bases and 10 bases, there was a span of 16 bases. This CDR3 is built from 14 residues. The germline V gene encodes CDR1 MGHDK and CDR2 SYGVNS. The CDR3 DNA reads as TGTGCCAGCAGGCCGTTGGGCAGGATATCACCCCTCCACTTT. Its protein is CASRPLGRISPLHF. Drawing the rest from reference TRBV25-1 and TRBJ1-6, the complete variable domain is EADIYQTPRYLVIGTGKKITLECSQTMGHDKMYWYQQDPGMELHLIHYSYGVNSTEKGDLSSESTVSRIRTEHFPLTLESARPSHTSQYLCASRPLGRISPLHFGNGTRLTVT.

This chain connects TRBV4-3 to TRBJ2-3; 9 bases fit TRBD2. Germline-derived CDR1 and CDR2 are LGHNA and YSLEER. The CDR3 is 16 amino acids. The V segment lost 3 bases and the J segment 4 bases; nucleotides outside the gene matches: 8. CDR3 residues: CASSQLAGTHPDTQYF. In nucleotides, the CDR3 is TGCGCCAGCAGCCAGCTAGCGGGGACGCACCCAGATACGCAGTATTTT.

The chain couples TRBV7-2 to TRBJ2-7, with D tentatively TRBD2 (6 bases). Trimming shortened V by 3 bases and J by 0 bases, and 9 bases separated the two germline ends. CDR3 length: 14 amino acids. The germline gives CDR1 SGHTA, CDR2 FQGNSA. CDR3 DNA: TGTGCCAGCAGCTTTGTAGCGGCCTCCTACGAGCAGTACTTC. Protein product: CASSFVAASYEQYF.